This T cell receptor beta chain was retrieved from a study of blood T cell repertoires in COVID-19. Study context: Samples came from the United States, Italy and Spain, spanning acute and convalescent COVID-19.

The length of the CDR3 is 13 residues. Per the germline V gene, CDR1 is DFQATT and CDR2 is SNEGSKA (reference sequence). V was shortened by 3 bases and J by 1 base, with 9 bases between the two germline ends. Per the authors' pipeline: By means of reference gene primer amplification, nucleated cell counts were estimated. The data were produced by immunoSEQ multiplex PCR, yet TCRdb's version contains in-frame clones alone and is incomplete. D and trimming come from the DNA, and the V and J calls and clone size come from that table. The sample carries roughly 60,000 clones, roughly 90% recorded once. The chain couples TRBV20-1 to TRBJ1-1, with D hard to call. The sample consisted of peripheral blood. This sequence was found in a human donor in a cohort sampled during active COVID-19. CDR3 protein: CSASKQPNTEAFF. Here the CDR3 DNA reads TGCAGTGCTAGTAAACAGCCGAACACTGAAGCTTTCTTT.